This T cell receptor beta chain was documented in a study of cytomegalovirus exposure and HLA in healthy donors. This clone has just a few counts. The antigen is undetermined. A multiplex PCR was run with 60 Vbeta primers and 13 Jbeta primers. Data came from immunoSEQ multiplex PCR; TCRdb stores just in-frame clones and leaves some out. The sample holds around 130,000 clones, 85% seen once. Germline lookup yields CDR1 SGHNT and CDR2 YYREEE (reference sequence). This CDR3 spans 14 amino acids. Deletions cut 0 bases from V and 5 bases from J, with 9 bases between. Notes on the study in general: On later analysis, the bulk of CMV-associated TCR beta chains appeared to be HLA-restricted.

Source material: PBMCs. The chain employs TRBV5-4 and TRBJ2-1; no reliable D call. The TCR originated in a woman in her 30s in good health and CMV-seropositive. CDR3 protein: CASSLGGTNNEQFF. The DNA for the CDR3 is TGTGCCAGCAGCTTGGGCGGTACAAACAATGAGCAGTTCTTC.